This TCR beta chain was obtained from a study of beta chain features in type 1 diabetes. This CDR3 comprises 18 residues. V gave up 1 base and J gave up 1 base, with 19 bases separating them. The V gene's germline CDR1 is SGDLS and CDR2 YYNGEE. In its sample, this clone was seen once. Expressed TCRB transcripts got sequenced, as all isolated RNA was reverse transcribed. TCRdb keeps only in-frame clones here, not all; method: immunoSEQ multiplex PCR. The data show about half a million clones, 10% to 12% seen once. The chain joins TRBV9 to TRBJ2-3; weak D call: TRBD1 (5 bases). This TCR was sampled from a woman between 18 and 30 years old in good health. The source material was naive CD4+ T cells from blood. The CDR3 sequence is CASSVSGRDYRGTDTQYF. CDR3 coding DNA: TGTGCCAGCAGCGTATCAGGCAGGGATTACCGGGGCACAGATACGCAGTATTTT.